The 25 T cell receptor beta chains listed next were all sequenced from one sample in a study of CD8+ T cells in alopecia areata. A sort of pooled cutaneous lymph node cells used CD4, CD8alpha, NKG2D, NKG2ACE and other stains. Extraction and reverse transcription of RNA yielded cDNA as the sequencing template. Here immunoSEQ multiplex PCR was the method, and the copy in TCRdb shows in-frame clones only, minus some. This sample includes 290,000 or so clones with no singletons; its ten biggest clones take up about 1.1%. Sequencing used CD4+ T cells sorted from a lymph node. Receptors were obtained from a C3H/HeJ mouse with alopecia areata. Mouse MHC haplotype: H2-k.

This clone was detected many times. The germline and genes are mouse ones. The CDR3 goes on 4 residues after the read ends, and that part is filled in from the germline J gene. The chain uses TRBV14 and TRBJ2-1; no definite D call. The CDR3 has 12 residues. CDR1 and CDR2 (germline): SGHDT, FRDEAV. The V gene lost 4 bases and the J gene lost 5 bases, with 7 bases spanning the gap. The covered CDR3 bases are TGTGCCAGCAGTCCAACAAATGCT. It specifies CASSPTNA. The whole CDR3 sequence reads CASSPTNAEQFF.

A note on this clone: The gene names here belong to mouse. The read halts 4 residues ahead of the CDR3 end, with the missing end drawn from the germline J gene. Other DNA sequences in the same sample also yield this CDR3. The rearrangement joins TRBV13-3 to TRBJ2-3; 9 nucleotides align to TRBD1. Germline V gene lookup returns CDR1 NNHDY and CDR2 SYVADS. CDR3 length: 14 amino acids. Losses at the gene ends were 5 bases for V and 3 bases for J; bases not matched to a gene: 4. The sequenced part of the CDR3 DNA is TGTGCCAGCAGACAGGGGGCGCTGGCAGAA. This codes for CASRQGALAE. The CDR3 as a whole reads CASRQGALAETLYF.

As concerns this clone: Mouse gene names apply. The CDR3 extends 4 residues past the end of the read, so its final part is completed from the germline J gene. The V and J genes are TRBV1 and TRBJ2-4; 9 nucleotides match TRBD2. From germline, CDR1 is NSQYPW and CDR2 LRSPGD (reference sequence). This CDR3 comprises 15 residues. CDR3 in amino acids: CTCSGLHWGENTLYF. The sequenced part of the CDR3 DNA is TGCACCTGCAGTGGTCTTCACTGGGGGGAAAAC.

This clone was recorded many times. Genes and germline come from the mouse. Read sequence stops 4 residues before the CDR3 end, and the germline J gene provides the missing end. The rearrangement uses TRBV17 and TRBJ2-7; TRBD1 aligns across 7 bases. Germline V lookup: CDR1 MNHDT, CDR2 YYDKIL. CDR3 length: 12 amino acids. Partial CDR3 DNA: TGTGCTAGCAGGGCACAGGGGTAT. It codes for CASRAQGY. The whole CDR3 region reads CASRAQGYEQYF.

Regarding this clone: Here the gene names and germline are mouse. The read stops 4 residues short of the end of the CDR3; the missing end is completed from the germline J gene. The rearrangement links TRBV19 to TRBJ2-2, with 7 bases fitting TRBD2. After removal of 4 bases from V and 0 bases from J, the junction contained 3 bases not matched to a gene. The CDR3 consists of 15 residues. Germline-derived CDR1 and CDR2 are FNHDT and SITEND (reference sequence). CDR3 residues: CASSLLGTNTGQLYF. CDR3 bases read: TGTGCCAGCAGTCTACTGGGGACAAACACCGGG. Full variable domain (rest looked up from reference TRBV19 and TRBJ2-2): GGIITQTPKFLIGQEGQKLTLKCQQNFNHDTMYWYRQDSGKGLRLIYYSITENDLQKGDLSEGYDASREKKSSFSLTVTSAQKNEMAVFLCASSLLGTNTGQLYFGEGSKLTVL.

This clone was observed a handful of times. Genes and germline come from the mouse. From the germline J gene comes the end of the CDR3, since the read stops 4 residues before it. This rearrangement joins TRBV17 to TRBJ2-1; TRBD2 matches at 9 bases. The CDR3 has 14 amino acids. Germline CDR1 MNHDT, CDR2 YYDKIL. This CDR3 is CASIRGGAGAEQFF. The DNA read from the CDR3 is TGTGCTAGCATCCGTGGGGGGGCGGGGGCT. The complete variable domain, with remaining parts taken from reference TRBV17 and TRBJ2-1, reads DTTVKQNPRYKLARVGKPVNLICSQTMNHDTMYWYQKKPNQAPKLLLFYYDKILNREADTFEKFQSSRPNNSFCSLYIGSAGLEYSAMYLCASIRGGAGAEQFFGPGTRLTVL.

In regard to this clone: Gene names and germline match the mouse. Read coverage stops 4 residues before the CDR3 terminus; the germline J gene supplies the remainder. The V and J genes are TRBV19 and TRBJ2-5; 11 nucleotides match TRBD2. The CDR3 has 17 amino acids. Germline CDR1 reads FNHDT; CDR2 reads SITEND (reference sequence). V was clipped by 3 bases and J by 2 bases; unmatched bases: 8. The CDR3: CASSKVGLGVTQDTQYF. Incomplete CDR3 DNA: TGTGCCAGCAGTAAAGTGGGACTGGGGGTAACCCAAGAC.

Comment on this clone: Each gene name is a mouse one. The read terminates 3 residues before the CDR3 end, so the remaining end is supplied by the germline J gene. J is TRBJ1-6 and V is TRBV31; 8 bases match TRBD1. TRBJ1-6 is an ORF; its function is uncertain. V lost 2 bases to trimming and J lost 6 bases; unmatched junction nucleotides: 3. The CDR3 length is 14 residues. Germline V gene lookup returns CDR1 GKSSPN and CDR2 SITVG. The CDR3 protein is CAWSAGGGNSPLYF. The covered CDR3 bases are TGTGCCTGGAGTGCAGGGGGCGGTAATTCGCCC.

This clone was counted a few times. Gene labels here are mouse ones. The read comes to an end 4 residues before the CDR3 does, leaving the germline J gene to fill in the end. The chain uses TRBV1 and TRBJ2-1; 8 bases are shared with TRBD1. The V gene's germline CDR1 is NSQYPW and CDR2 LRSPGD (reference sequence). This CDR3 has 14 amino acids. The DNA read from the CDR3 is TGCACCTGCAGTGGGTGGACAGGGAACGCT. Protein sequence: CTCSGWTGNA. The CDR3 in its entirety is CTCSGWTGNAEQFF.

This clone appeared a few times. Gene names are mouse gene names. The read terminates 4 residues ahead of where the CDR3 ends, so the germline J gene completes it. The chain uses TRBV5 and TRBJ2-7, with TRBD1 identical over 8 bases. CDR1 and CDR2 from the germline V gene are LGHNA and YNLKQL (reference sequence). CDR3 length: 15 amino acids. Trimming at V came to 3 bases and at J to 1 base, leaving 5 bases not matched to a gene. CDR3 DNA (partial): TGTGCCAGCAGCCATACTCGGGACAGGTCCTAT. Translating gives CASSHTRDRSY. The CDR3 as a whole reads CASSHTRDRSYEQYF.

As concerns this clone: Gene names refer to mouse genes. The read ends 4 residues shy of where the CDR3 ends; the end is completed using the germline J gene. This chain links TRBV19 with TRBJ2-7; 10 bases are shared with TRBD2. Germline CDR1 and CDR2: FNHDT and SITEND (reference sequence). J was trimmed by 1 base and V by 6 bases; bases with no gene match: 4. CDR3 length: 14 amino acids. The CDR3 region is CASKPGLGSYEQYF. The CDR3 DNA, read in part, is TGTGCCAGCAAACCGGGACTGGGGTCCTAT. The full variable domain, its missing parts supplied by reference TRBV19 and TRBJ2-7, is GGIITQTPKFLIGQEGQKLTLKCQQNFNHDTMYWYRQDSGKGLRLIYYSITENDLQKGDLSEGYDASREKKSSFSLTVTSAQKNEMAVFLCASKPGLGSYEQYFGPGTRLTVL.

About this clone itself: The gene symbols are mouse symbols. Sequencing ends 4 residues short of the CDR3 end; the germline J gene provides the rest. This CDR3 is also generated by other DNA sequences in the sample. This chain connects TRBV13-2 to TRBJ2-5, with D unresolved. This CDR3 has 11 residues. Looked up from germline, CDR1 is NNHNN and CDR2 is SYGAGS (reference sequence). The part of the CDR3 DNA that was read is TGTGCCAGCGGCCTCGAAGAC. As protein: CASGLED. The CDR3 in full is CASGLEDTQYF.

This clone has a handful of counts. Gene names are the mouse ones. The read terminates 4 residues before the CDR3 end, so the remaining end is supplied by the germline J gene. This chain uses TRBV13-3 with TRBJ2-5, with D possibly being TRBD2 (6 bases). CDR3 length: 13 amino acids. Germline CDR1 is NNHDY and CDR2 is SYVADS. CDR3 DNA, as far as it was read: TGTGCCAGCAGTACTGGGAGAAGGGAC. Amino acids: CASSTGRRD. The full CDR3 sequence reads CASSTGRRDTQYF. Filled out from reference TRBV13-3 and TRBJ2-5, the complete variable domain reads EAAVTQSPRSKVAVTGGKVTLSCHQTNNHDYMYWYRQDTGHGLRLIHYSYVADSTEKGDIPDGYKASRPSQENFSLILELASLSQTAVYFCASSTGRRDTQYFGPGTRLLVL.

Note on this clone: The genes and germline here are from mouse. The read comes to an end 4 residues before the CDR3 does, leaving the germline J gene to fill in the end. V usage is TRBV13-1 and J usage is TRBJ1-2, with D possibly TRBD1 on 6 matching bases. The CDR3 length is 15 residues. CDR1 and CDR2 (germline): NSHNY, SYGAGN. Trimming pared 1 base from V and 0 bases from J, leaving 10 bases between. CDR3: CASSDTGTTNSDYTF. The covered CDR3 bases are TGTGCCAGCAGTGATACCGGGACAACAAACTCC.

The sample holds a few counts of this clone. These gene names are mouse names. The CDR3 extends 4 residues past the end of the read, so its final part is completed from the germline J gene. The rearrangement joins TRBV13-1 to TRBJ2-3; D gene unclear. This CDR3 comprises 12 residues. Per the germline V gene, CDR1 is NSHNY and CDR2 is SYGAGN. Between the trimmed V and J ends, which lost 0 bases and 3 bases, there was a span of 2 bases. The CDR3 DNA, read in part, is TGTGCCAGCAGTGATGAGGCAGAA. Translating it yields CASSDEAE. The whole CDR3 reads CASSDEAETLYF.

This clone occurred a few times. Gene names denote mouse genes. The read comes to an end 4 residues before the CDR3 does, leaving the germline J gene to fill in the end. The chain employs TRBV5 and TRBJ2-5, with D possibly being TRBD2 (6 bases). Trimming took 1 base from V and 0 from J, leaving 14 bases between them. CDR1 LGHNA and CDR2 YNLKQL come from the germline V gene (reference sequence). The CDR3 totals 17 residues. CDR3 bases read: TGTGCCAGCAGCCAAGCTCGCTGGGGTGTTAACCAAGAC. Amino acids: CASSQARWGVNQD. The CDR3 as a whole reads CASSQARWGVNQDTQYF.

This clone has more than one count but fewer than ten. Gene names follow the mouse nomenclature. The observed sequence ends 3 residues before the CDR3 terminus, with the missing tail filled in from the germline J gene. The rearrangement uses TRBV13-2 and TRBJ1-6; a possible D gene is TRBD1 (6 bases). TRBJ1-6 is an ORF, with its function uncertain. From germline, CDR1 is NNHNN and CDR2 SYGAGS (reference sequence). V was clipped by 3 bases and J by 3 bases, with 10 bases between them. The CDR3 has 15 residues. CDR3 DNA (partial): TGTGCCAGCGGTGGGACAGTGGGCTATAATTCGCCC. Amino acids: CASGGTVGYNSP. Given in full, the CDR3 is CASGGTVGYNSPLYF.

In regard to this clone: The gene symbols are mouse symbols. The sequence runs out 4 residues before the end of the CDR3; the remainder is reconstructed from the germline J gene. This chain uses TRBV19 with TRBJ2-2, with 10 bases that match TRBD1. Germline V gene lookup returns CDR1 FNHDT and CDR2 SITEND (reference sequence). With 9 bases clipped from V and 3 bases from J, the junction kept 5 bases outside the gene matches. This CDR3 region has 14 residues. CDR3 loop: CATGQGVDTGQLYF. CDR3 DNA (partial): TGTGCCACCGGACAGGGGGTAGACACCGGG.

Of note for this clone: Gene names and germline refer to mouse. The sequenced CDR3 bases are TGCACCTGCAGTGCAGGGGGACAAGTCCAAGAC. This gives the protein CTCSAGGQVQD. The whole CDR3 protein is CTCSAGGQVQDTQYF. The chain recombines TRBV1 with TRBJ2-5; the D gene is possibly TRBD1 (6 bases). The read is 4 residues too short to cover the CDR3 end, so that end is filled in from the germline J gene. CDR1 is NSQYPW and CDR2 is LRSPGD in the germline V gene (reference sequence). V shed 1 base and J shed 2 bases, with 10 bases lying between them. The length of the CDR3 is 15 residues. The full variable domain, completed using reference TRBV1 and TRBJ2-5, is VTLLEQNPRWRLVPRGQAVNLRCILKNSQYPWMSWYQQDLQKQLQWLFTLRSPGDKEVKSLPGADYLATRVTDTELRLQVANMSQGRTLYCTCSAGGQVQDTQYFGPGTRLLVL.

As regards this clone: Gene names follow the mouse nomenclature. The read is 4 residues too short to cover the CDR3 end, so that end is filled in from the germline J gene. This chain joins TRBV19 and TRBJ2-1; 14 positions match TRBD2. The CDR3 consists of 16 residues. The V gene end was trimmed by 5 bases and the J gene end by 5 bases; junction bases not matched to a gene: 6. Germline CDR1 and CDR2: FNHDT and SITEND (reference sequence). The CDR3 DNA, read in part, is TGTGCCAGCAGCTGGGACTGGGGGGGCGCTGATGCT. This gives the protein CASSWDWGGADA. The entire CDR3 sequence reads CASSWDWGGADAEQFF.

As to this clone: Gene names refer to mouse genes. The CDR3 is cut off 4 residues early in the read; its end comes from the germline J gene. The V gene is TRBV19, the J gene TRBJ2-3; D is uncertain. V was trimmed by 2 bases and J by 0 bases, leaving 7 bases between them. Germline CDR1 and CDR2: FNHDT and SITEND (reference sequence). The CDR3 loop spans 14 amino acids. CDR3 amino acids: CASSIYISAETLYF. The sequenced CDR3 bases are TGTGCCAGCAGTATTTACATTAGTGCAGAA.

In the case of this clone: Gene names and germline refer to mouse. The read stops 4 residues short of the end of the CDR3; the missing end is completed from the germline J gene. The J gene is TRBJ2-3, the V gene TRBV13-3; TRBD2 might be the D (5 bases). CDR1 NNHDY and CDR2 SYVADS come from the germline V gene. CDR3 length equals 16 residues. V shed 0 bases and J shed 0 bases, with 11 bases lying between them. The DNA read from the CDR3 is TGTGCCAGCAGTGATGCACTGGCATCTAGTGCAGAA. Translating it yields CASSDALASSAE. The complete CDR3 protein is CASSDALASSAETLYF.

This clone was seen only a few times. Germline and genes here are mouse. CDR3: CASSHDRVQSSYEQYF. The sequenced part of the CDR3 DNA is TGTGCCAGCAGCCACGACAGGGTTCAGAGCTCCTAT. This chain connects TRBV5 to TRBJ2-7; 7 bases line up with TRBD1. The read finishes 4 residues shy of the CDR3 end, and the germline J gene is used to complete it. The trim removed 3 bases at V and 0 bases at J, leaving 8 bases unmatched. The CDR3 totals 16 residues. Germline loops: CDR1 LGHNA, CDR2 YNLKQL (reference sequence).

For this clone: Genes here carry mouse names. Read coverage stops 4 residues before the CDR3 terminus; the germline J gene supplies the remainder. This chain links TRBV13-1 with TRBJ2-1; 9 bases fit TRBD2. The V gene's germline CDR1 is NSHNY and CDR2 SYGAGN. This CDR3 has 13 amino acids. The CDR3 DNA, read in part, is TGTGCCAGCAGTGGTGGGGGGGCGCCT. Translated, it gives CASSGGGAP. The full-length CDR3 reads as CASSGGGAPEQFF.

In this sample, this clone turned up a few times. Gene names and germline refer to mouse. The read finishes 4 residues shy of the CDR3 end, and the germline J gene is used to complete it. The chain uses TRBV19 and TRBJ2-4; TRBD2 aligns across 9 bases. CDR3 length equals 15 residues. J lost 2 bases, V lost 1 base, and 2 bases had no gene match. The germline V gene has CDR1 FNHDT and CDR2 SITEND (reference sequence). The sequenced part of the CDR3 DNA is TGTGCCAGCAGTATAACTGGGGGGTATCAAAAC. It yields the protein CASSITGGYQN. The entire CDR3 protein is CASSITGGYQNTLYF.